The next 27 T cell receptor beta chains were all read from a single sample in a study of shared clonotypes between healthy human individuals. Method: immunoSEQ multiplex PCR; TCRdb's copy keeps in-frame clones and lacks some. The top ten clones hold around 1.4% of a sample with about a million clones, about 74% of them seen once. Sequenced: memory CD4+ T cells sorted from blood. Specified subset: CD45RA-negative fraction. These receptor sequences come from a man younger than 30 in good health.

The CDR3, as DNA: TGCAGCGTTCCACGGGGGGGCACAGATACGCAGTATTTT. Its protein product is CSVPRGGTDTQYF. This rearrangement joins TRBV29-1 to TRBJ2-3; TRBD2 aligns across 7 bases. Trimming removed 5 bases from V and 1 base from J; junction bases left unmatched: 3. Germline V CDR1 and CDR2: SQVTM, ANQGSEA. This CDR3 spans 13 amino acids.

V and J are TRBV4-2 and TRBJ2-4, with 10 nucleotides matching TRBD2. Trimming took 1 base from V and 0 from J; bases not matched to a gene: 6. This CDR3 has 18 residues. From germline, CDR1 is LGHNA and CDR2 YNFKEQ. This chain's CDR3 is CASSQGALAGLAKNIQYF. In nucleotides, the CDR3 is TGTGCCAGCAGCCAAGGGGCACTAGCGGGGCTAGCCAAAAACATTCAGTACTTC.

About this clone itself: Other nucleotide sequences in the sample specify the same CDR3. The CDR3: CASSWDRNTEAFF. CDR3 bases: TGTGCCAGCAGCTGGGACAGAAACACTGAAGCTTTCTTT. The rearrangement uses TRBV5-4 and TRBJ1-1, with 7 positions matching TRBD1. With V trimmed by 3 bases and J by 2 bases, 1 base remained unmatched. Germline V gives CDR1 SGHNT, CDR2 YYREEE (reference sequence). CDR3 length: 13 residues.

This clone was seen a few times. The chain uses TRBV6-1 and TRBJ1-1; TRBD1 might be the D (5 bases). Germline-derived CDR1 and CDR2 are MNHNS and SASEGT. The length of the CDR3 is 13 residues. Trimming shortened V by 8 bases and J by 0 bases, and 10 bases separated the two germline ends. CDR3 region: CASGGTLNTEAFF. CDR3 nucleotides: TGTGCCAGCGGCGGGACCCTGAACACTGAAGCTTTCTTT.

The chain joins TRBV29-1 to TRBJ1-1; no clear D. CDR3 size: 14 residues. The germline CDR1 and CDR2 sequences are SQVTM and ANQGSEA. V lost 5 bases, J lost 1 base, and 14 bases lay in between. CDR3 DNA sequence: TGCAGCGTTCTCGGAGGAGCAGCGAACACTGAAGCTTTCTTT. It specifies CSVLGGAANTEAFF.

The V call is TRBV6-5, the J call TRBJ2-7; the D gene is possibly TRBD2 (7 bases). Germline V gene data show CDR1 as MNHEY and CDR2 as SVGAGI. There are 15 residues in the CDR3. V gave up 5 bases and J gave up 2 bases, with 16 bases separating them. CDR3 residues: CASSALGGGTYEQYF. CDR3 in DNA: TGTGCCAGCAGTGCCCTTGGCGGGGGCACCTACGAGCAGTACTTC.

The V and J genes are TRBV19 and TRBJ2-2, with D possibly TRBD2 on 5 matching bases. The CDR3 runs 14 residues. Trimming removed 4 bases from V and 2 bases from J, with 8 bases in between. Germline V gene sequence: CDR1 LNHDA, CDR2 SQIVND (reference sequence). The CDR3 DNA is TGTGCCAGTAGTACCCGACTAAACACCGGGGAGCTGTTTTTT. Translated, it gives CASSTRLNTGELFF.

The V and J genes are TRBV18 and TRBJ2-5, with no clear D. The CDR3 covers 15 residues. Germline V gives CDR1 KGHSH, CDR2 LQKENI. V lost 2 bases to trimming and J lost 5 bases, with 15 bases between them. The CDR3 DNA reads TGTGCCAGCTCACCAGACTCGAGCTCCCGGGAGACCCAGTACTTC. This sequence encodes CASSPDSSSRETQYF.

This clone was observed a single time. This chain joins TRBV10-3 and TRBJ2-3, with D unclear. Trimming stripped 8 bases from V and 2 bases from J, with 11 bases between. CDR1 is ENHRY and CDR2 is SYGVKD in the germline V gene. The CDR3 length is 13 residues. Here the CDR3 reads CAISAFHTDTQYF. As DNA, the CDR3 is TGTGCCATCTCCGCGTTCCACACAGATACGCAGTATTTT.

The rearrangement joins TRBV6-1 to TRBJ1-1, with TRBD1 matching 7 bases. The CDR3 contains 16 residues. Trimming removed 1 base from V and 1 base from J; junction bases left unmatched: 6. Germline V gene data show CDR1 as MNHNS and CDR2 as SASEGT. This CDR3 reads CASSEEGRGRNTEAFF. CDR3 nucleotides: TGTGCCAGCAGTGAAGAAGGCAGGGGGAGGAACACTGAAGCTTTCTTT.

This chain connects TRBV6-5 to TRBJ2-7, with 8 bases that match TRBD1. The CDR3 is 14 residues long. The germline V gene has CDR1 MNHEY and CDR2 SVGAGI. The V and J ends lost 2 bases and 5 bases, in that order; junction bases with no gene match: 5. Here the CDR3 reads CASSYLTGDNEQYF. DNA of the CDR3: TGTGCCAGCAGTTACCTGACAGGGGATAACGAGCAGTACTTC.

With regard to this clone: Its ends do not fully match the called genes, so a read error is possible. The rearrangement uses TRBV7-7 and TRBJ2-5; no definite D call. There are 13 residues in the CDR3. The germline V gene encodes CDR1 SSHAT and CDR2 FNYEAQ (reference sequence). CDR3 sequence: CASSQDGTETQYF. Written as DNA, the CDR3 is TGTGCTAGCAGCCAAGATGGAACAGAGACCCAGTACTTC. Variable domain in full (rest from reference TRBV7-7 and TRBJ2-5): GAGVSQSPRYKVTKRGQDVTLRCDPISSHATLYWYQQALGQGPEFLTYFNYEAQPDKSGLPSDRFSAERPEGSISTLTIQRTEQRDSAMYRCASSQDGTETQYFGPGTRLLVL.

This clone was seen a few times. The chain combines TRBV5-4 with TRBJ2-3; D may be TRBD1 (5 bases). Trimming stripped 0 bases from V and 3 bases from J, with 5 bases between. Germline-derived CDR1 and CDR2 are SGHNT and YYREEE (reference sequence). There are 13 residues in the CDR3. The CDR3, as DNA: TGTGCCAGCAGCTTGGGACAGACAGATACGCAGTATTTT. It specifies CASSLGQTDTQYF.

The chain uses TRBV7-2 and TRBJ2-3; D possibly corresponds to TRBD1 (8 bases). CDR1 and CDR2 (germline): SGHTA, FQGNSA. The V and J ends lost 4 bases and 4 bases respectively, with 24 bases between them. The CDR3 has 18 residues. The CDR3 DNA is TGTGCCAGCAGCTCCGTTGGGGGGGCAGGGGGCCCGGCAGATACGCAGTATTTT. This encodes CASSSVGGAGGPADTQYF.

The chain carries TRBV2 and TRBJ1-4; D is possibly TRBD1 (6 bases). V was pared by 6 bases and J by 8 bases, with 22 bases between. The CDR3 runs 16 residues. CDR1 and CDR2 (germline): SNHLY, FYNNEI. CDR3 bases: TGTGCCAGCAGCCCCAACCCATCCGGGGGGCCCGAAAAACTGTTTTTT. Its protein is CASSPNPSGGPEKLFF. The whole variable domain, filled in from reference TRBV2 and TRBJ1-4, reads EPEVTQTPSHQVTQMGQEVILRCVPISNHLYFYWYRQILGQKVEFLVSFYNNEISEKSEIFDDQFSVERPDGSNFTLKIRSTKLEDSAMYFCASSPNPSGGPEKLFFGSGTQLSVL.

The chain links TRBV18 to TRBJ2-7; the D is unclear. The germline gives CDR1 KGHSH, CDR2 LQKENI. The V gene lost 4 bases and the J gene lost 4 bases, with 17 bases spanning the gap. The CDR3 extends over 15 amino acids. The CDR3 loop reads CASSQAQAGLYEQYF. In DNA form, the CDR3 reads TGTGCCAGCTCACAGGCCCAGGCAGGATTGTACGAGCAGTACTTC.

The gene calls are TRBV7-9 and TRBJ1-2, with a weak D call TRBD1 (6 bases). The CDR3 loop spans 13 amino acids. Germline CDR1 reads SEHNR; CDR2 reads FQNEAQ (reference sequence). Trimming shortened V by 1 base and J by 7 bases, and 10 bases separated the two germline ends. CDR3 amino acids: CASSLGPGAGYTF. The CDR3 coding sequence is TGTGCCAGCAGCTTAGGCCCAGGGGCTGGCTACACCTTC.

On this clone: The sample holds other DNA sequences that translate to the same CDR3. V usage is TRBV5-1 and J usage is TRBJ2-1, with a tentative D call TRBD1 (6 bases). This CDR3 is built from 15 residues. The germline CDR1 and CDR2 sequences are SGHRS and YFSETQ. The V end lost 2 bases, the J end lost 0 bases, and 9 bases lay between the germline ends. CDR3: CASSLEQGSYNEQFF. The CDR3 nucleotides are TGCGCCAGCAGCTTAGAACAGGGCTCCTACAATGAGCAGTTCTTC.

This rearrangement joins TRBV18 to TRBJ2-1; 9 positions agree with TRBD1. The V gene's germline CDR1 is KGHSH and CDR2 LQKENI. V lost 3 bases, J lost 6 bases, and 6 bases stayed unmatched. The CDR3 spans 15 residues. CDR3 bases: TGTGCCAGCTCACCCCCACAGGGGGCGTTCAATGAGCAGTTCTTC. Its translation: CASSPPQGAFNEQFF.

A few counts support this clone. This rearrangement joins TRBV6-1 to TRBJ1-1; D uncertain. Germline V gene sequence: CDR1 MNHNS, CDR2 SASEGT. The V and J ends lost 7 bases and 2 bases respectively, with 11 bases between them. This CDR3 has 13 amino acids. The CDR3: CASTVTGNTEAFF. The CDR3 DNA reads as TGTGCCAGCACCGTGACGGGAAACACTGAAGCTTTCTTT.

This chain uses TRBV21-1 with TRBJ1-6; the table names TRBD1, a call not compared with the DNA. TRBV21-1 is marked as a pseudogene. CDR3 length equals 15 residues. CDR3 sequence: CASSKPGHTNSPLHF. The CDR3 bases are TGTGCCAGCAGCAAACCGGGACACACTAATTCACCCCTCCACTTT.

This sequence joins TRBV5-3 and TRBJ2-1, with unresolved D. TRBV5-3 is reported as an ORF; its role is uncertain. V was trimmed by 1 base and J by 7 bases, leaving 12 bases between them. There are 14 residues in the CDR3. CDR3 residues: CARSLSTALNEQFF. The CDR3 DNA sequence: TGTGCCAGAAGCTTGAGTACTGCACTAAATGAGCAGTTCTTC.

This chain links TRBV5-1 with TRBJ2-3, with D possibly TRBD1 on 5 matching bases. CDR1 is SGHRS and CDR2 is YFSETQ in the germline V gene. There are 14 residues in the CDR3. Deletions cut 2 bases from V and 2 bases from J, with 9 bases between. The CDR3 here is CASSLGHNTDTQYF. The CDR3 nucleotides are TGCGCCAGCAGCTTAGGACACAACACAGATACGCAGTATTTT.

The gene calls are TRBV11-2 and TRBJ2-3; D perhaps matches TRBD2 (5 bases). The V gene lost 5 bases and the J gene lost 4 bases, with 19 bases spanning the gap. Germline CDR1 is SGHAT and CDR2 is FQNNGV. The CDR3 extends over 16 amino acids. CDR3 in amino acids: CASSPSFVGSPDTQYF. The CDR3 coding sequence is TGTGCCAGCAGCCCGTCCTTTGTGGGGAGTCCAGATACGCAGTATTTT. The whole variable domain, filled in from reference TRBV11-2 and TRBJ2-3, reads EAGVAQSPRYKIIEKRQSVAFWCNPISGHATLYWYQQILGQGPKLLIQFQNNGVVDDSQLPKDRFSAERLKGVDSTLKIQPAKLEDSAVYLCASSPSFVGSPDTQYFGPGTRLTVL.

This rearrangement joins TRBV5-6 to TRBJ2-1; D perhaps matches TRBD1 (5 bases). The CDR3 is made up of 16 amino acids. Looked up from germline, CDR1 is SGHDT and CDR2 is YYEEEE. Between the trimmed V and J ends, which lost 4 bases and 4 bases, there was a span of 18 bases. Here the CDR3 DNA reads TGTGCCAGCAGCCCAAGGGGTAAAGCTTTTTACAATGAGCAGTTCTTC. It is translated as CASSPRGKAFYNEQFF.

V gene TRBV19 combines with J gene TRBJ2-7, with 9 bases identical to TRBD1. The germline CDR1 and CDR2 sequences are LNHDA and SQIVND (reference sequence). Unmatched junction bases numbered 8, after V lost 5 bases and J lost 6 bases. The CDR3 is 14 amino acids. CDR3 residues: CASSVTGGQGEQYF. DNA of the CDR3: TGTGCCAGTAGTGTAACAGGGGGCCAGGGCGAGCAGTACTTC. The complete variable domain, with remaining parts taken from reference TRBV19 and TRBJ2-7, reads DGGITQSPKYLFRKEGQNVTLSCEQNLNHDAMYWYRQDPGQGLRLIYYSQIVNDFQKGDIAEGYSVSREKKESFPLTVTSAQKNPTAFYLCASSVTGGQGEQYFGPGTRLTVT.

This clone came up a few times. The genes are TRBV15 and TRBJ1-1; D is uncertain. Germline lookup yields CDR1 LNHNV and CDR2 YYDKDF (reference sequence). Trimming left V 10 bases short and J 0 bases short, with 15 bases between. CDR3 length: 14 amino acids. The CDR3 is CAIRGSRLNTEAFF. CDR3 nucleotide sequence: TGTGCCATTAGAGGGAGCAGGCTGAACACTGAAGCTTTCTTT.